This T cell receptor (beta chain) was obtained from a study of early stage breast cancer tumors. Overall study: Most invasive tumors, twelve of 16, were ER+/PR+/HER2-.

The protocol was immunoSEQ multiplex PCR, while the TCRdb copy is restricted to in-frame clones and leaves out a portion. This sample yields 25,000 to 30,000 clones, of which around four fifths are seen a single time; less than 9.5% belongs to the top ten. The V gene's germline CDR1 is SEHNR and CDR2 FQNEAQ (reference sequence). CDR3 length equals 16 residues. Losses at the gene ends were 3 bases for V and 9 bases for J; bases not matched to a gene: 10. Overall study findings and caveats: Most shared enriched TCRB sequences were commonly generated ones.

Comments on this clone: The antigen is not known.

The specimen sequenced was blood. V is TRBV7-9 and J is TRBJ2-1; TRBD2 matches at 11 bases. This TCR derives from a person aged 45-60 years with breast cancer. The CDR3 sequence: CASSFDLAGGFSEQFF. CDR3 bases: TGTGCCAGCAGCTTCGACCTAGCGGGAGGATTTTCTGAGCAGTTCTTC. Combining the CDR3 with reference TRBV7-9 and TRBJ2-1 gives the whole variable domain DTGVSQNPRHKITKRGQNVTFRCDPISEHNRLYWYRQTLGQGPEFLTYFQNEAQLEKSRLLSDRFSAERPKGSFSTLEIQRTEQGDSAMYLCASSFDLAGGFSEQFFGPGTRLTVL.